Here is one T cell receptor beta chain with its context. Its target is unknown. Trimming left V 1 base short and J 0 bases short, with 6 bases between. There are 14 residues in the CDR3. These data originate in a study of human T cells and chemical hapten exposure. The wider study: Patients had diphenylcyclopropenone applied to the scalp weekly throughout the roughly 22-week study. Study-wide results and caveats: There were significantly more large CDR3 similarity clusters among expanded TCRs than among controls.

TCRdb called the RACE reads again in MiXCR, with one record for every CDR3 protein. Of approximately 80,000 distinct CDR3 sequences in the sample, more than 8.5% were seen once. Time point noted: patch test 2, 6 weeks after DPC sensitization. Treatment reported: therapeutic diphenylcyclopropenone sensitization with weekly scalp DPC. Suited to DPC and affected by alopecia, the donors ranged from 18 to 70 years old. V usage is TRBV12-3 or TRBV12-4 and J usage is TRBJ1-2; no definite D call. The clonotype comes from a woman under 40 with alopecia areata. Some clones in this sample may be carry-over from other donors' samples. The sequencing used whole blood, collected in connection with sensitization to the hapten diphenylcyclopropenone (DPC). For the CDR3, the DNA is TGTGCCAGCAGTTTAGACGGCGCTAACTATGGCTACACCTTC. Translating it yields CASSLDGANYGYTF.